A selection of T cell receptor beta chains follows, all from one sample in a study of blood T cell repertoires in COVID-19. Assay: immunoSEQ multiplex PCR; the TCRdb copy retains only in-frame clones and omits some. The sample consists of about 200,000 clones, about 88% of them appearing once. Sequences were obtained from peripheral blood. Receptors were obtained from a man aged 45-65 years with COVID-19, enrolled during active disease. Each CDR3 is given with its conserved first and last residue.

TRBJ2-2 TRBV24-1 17 CATSDPGQGAVTGELFF
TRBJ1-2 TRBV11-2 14 CASSPSAGNYGYTF
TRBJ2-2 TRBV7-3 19 CASSSRTPLAGGFAGELFF
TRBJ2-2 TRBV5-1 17 CASSARTELPLPGELFF
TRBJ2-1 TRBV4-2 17 CASSQEGLAGAYNEQFF
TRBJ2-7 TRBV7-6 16 CASSLASGTGIYEQYF
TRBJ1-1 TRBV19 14 CASKDSARFTEAFF
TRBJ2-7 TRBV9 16 CASSVAASSGDYEQYF
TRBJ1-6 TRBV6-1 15 CASSEQALHNSPLHF
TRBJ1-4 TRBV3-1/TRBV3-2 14 CASSQNGQGGRLFF
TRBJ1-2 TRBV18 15 CASSPLDRGYSGYTF
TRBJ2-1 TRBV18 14 CASSLGLAADEQFF
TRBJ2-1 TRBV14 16 CASSRRLAGGYNEQFF
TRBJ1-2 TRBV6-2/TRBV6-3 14 CASSYSGITYGYTF
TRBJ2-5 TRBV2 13 CASTSRVRETQYF
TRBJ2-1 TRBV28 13 CASSLVQGNEQFF
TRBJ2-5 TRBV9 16 CASSVSLSRGEETQYF
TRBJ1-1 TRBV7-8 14 CASIRQGLNTEAFF
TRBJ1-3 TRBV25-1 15 CASNDPQGAGNTIYF
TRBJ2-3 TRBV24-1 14 CATSGSAGTDTQYF
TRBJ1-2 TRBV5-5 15 CASKPTGVGNYGYTF
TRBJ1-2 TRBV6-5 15 CASSNHGQGLYGYTF
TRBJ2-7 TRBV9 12 CASGNSDYEQYF
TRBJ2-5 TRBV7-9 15 CASSLVGDRGETQYF
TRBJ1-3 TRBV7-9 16 CARGTGGASDGNTIYF
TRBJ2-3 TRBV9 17 CASTPGPRTGSTDTQYF
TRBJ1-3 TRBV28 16 CASRGQGRGSGNTIYF
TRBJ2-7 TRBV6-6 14 CASRNRDSSYEQYF
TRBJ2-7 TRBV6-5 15 CASRVTSGSSYEQYF
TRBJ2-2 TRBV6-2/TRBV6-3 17 CASSYRRLSGDLGELFF
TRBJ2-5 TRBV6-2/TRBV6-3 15 CASSRGTWHQETQYF